This T cell receptor (beta chain) was found in a study of identical twins. The study's findings and limits: Whereas memory repertoires showed no such difference, abundant cord blood beta clonotypes carried fewer insertions. A cross-sectional statistical analysis, not follow-up of the same donors, supported the conclusions. A partial confounding effect on zero-insertion analyses could come from invariant MAIT and iNKT cells.

This clonotype was recorded many times. Its target is not known. TCRdb re-called the 5' RACE reads with MiXCR, one entry per CDR3 protein. In the table there are some 600,000 distinct CDR3 sequences, about 7% of which are singletons. These data also formed part of another study, on yellow fever vaccine responses in identical twins. That source reports: As reported, the vaccine T cell response of twins seemed partly convergent and partly personalized.

Material: PBMCs. The source of this sequence is a woman aged 18-35 years in good health.

CDR3 sequence reads: CSARGLASSEETQYF. The CDR3 nucleotides are TGCAGTGCTCGGGGACTAGCCTCTAGTGAGGAGACCCAGTACTTC. The rearrangement links TRBV20-1 to TRBJ2-5; TRBD2 matches 9 bases. V lost 5 bases, J lost 5 bases, and 12 bases stayed unmatched. Germline CDR1 and CDR2: DFQATT and SNEGSKA (reference sequence). The CDR3 loop spans 15 amino acids.